The 3 T cell receptor beta chains below all came from one sample that was sequenced in a study of T cells in Graves' hyperthyroidism and ophthalmopathy. Regions amplified from RNA transcripts were the TCR beta CDR3 regions. TCR CDR3 regions were first amplified by RT-PCR with HTBI primers. Each CDR3 protein gets one entry after TCRdb re-called the multiplex PCR reads with MiXCR. The data contain around 300,000 distinct CDR3 sequences, about 14% of them seen just once; the ten biggest clones take up almost 8%. The sample consisted of blood. These receptors were collected from a woman in her twenties or thirties with Graves' hyperthyroidism that later progressed to Graves' ophthalmopathy.

This clonotype is a singleton in its sample. A read error may produce the germline difference seen at one junction end. The rearrangement links TRBV11-1 to TRBJ1-1; no firm D call. The CDR3 has 12 residues. Germline V lookup: CDR1 SGHAT, CDR2 FQDESV (reference sequence). The CDR3: CASGLGSTEAFF. DNA for the CDR3: TGCGCCAGCGGCTTGGGAAGCACTGAAGCTTTCTTT. The full variable domain, completed using reference TRBV11-1 and TRBJ1-1, is EAEVAQSPRYKITEKSQAVAFWCDPISGHATLYWYRQILGQGPELLVQFQDESVVDDSQLPKDRFSAERLKGVDSTLKIQPAELGDSAMYLCASGLGSTEAFFGQGTRLTVV.

This clonotype showed up just once. CDR3 sequence: CASSPTAVYGVKNIQYF. CDR3 nucleotide sequence: TGTGCCAGCAGCCCGACCGCCGTTTACGGGGTCAAAAACATTCAGTACTTC. The chain is built from TRBV7-2 and TRBJ2-4, with a possible D match to TRBD2 (5 bases). Per the germline V gene, CDR1 is SGHTA and CDR2 is FQGNSA. V lost 5 bases, J lost 3 bases, and 20 bases lay in between. The CDR3 loop spans 17 amino acids.

This clonotype was recorded at least ten times. This chain links TRBV20-1 with TRBJ2-5; tentative D call: TRBD2 (6 bases). This CDR3 has 12 amino acids. Germline assignment: CDR1 DFQATT and CDR2 SNEGSKA (reference sequence). Trimming cost V 3 bases and J 7 bases, with 12 bases left between them. Here the CDR3 reads CSARASGGTQYF. CDR3 nucleotide sequence: TGCAGTGCTAGGGCATCCGGGGGGACCCAGTACTTC.